This T cell receptor (beta chain) was observed in a study of OX40 agonist ivuxolimab in advanced cancers. The V end was cut by 1 base, the J end by 2 bases, with 6 bases between. The germline CDR1 and CDR2 sequences are MNHNS and SASEGT. This CDR3 contains 14 residues. Method: immunoSEQ multiplex PCR; TCRdb's copy keeps in-frame clones and lacks some. The sample shows roughly 62,000 clones, approximately 83% of them seen only once. Peripheral blood came from all dose cohorts at three timepoints. This clone showed up just once. Its cognate antigen is unknown. The study's findings and limits: Blood T cells, both CD4+ and CD8+, expanded clonally by week 6 at 0.1 to 3.0 mg/kg. No determination was made of the antigen specificity of the expanded peripheral T cells.

This rearrangement joins TRBV6-1 to TRBJ1-5; possible D gene TRBD1, 6 bases. This TCR came from an adult with an advanced solid tumor such as melanoma, head and neck, liver or kidney cancer. Sequencing used CD4+ or CD8+ T cells sorted from blood, obtained in a trial of the OX40 agonist ivuxolimab. This CDR3 is CASSEEGGNQPQHF. The DNA for the CDR3 is TGTGCCAGCAGTGAAGAGGGGGGCAATCAGCCCCAGCATTTT.